This TCR beta chain was captured by sequencing in a study of graft-versus-host responses after intestinal transplantation (dated by TCRdb to about 2021). Looking at the study overall: Recipients received multivisceral, liver-intestinal, or isolated intestinal transplants. Instead of going to the commercial service, samples from a few later patients were sequenced in-house on an Illumina MiSeq and processed with MiXCR. A cohort of roughly 25 intestinal transplant recipients, including one retransplant, was enrolled, and 3 patients lacking pretransplant specimens were excluded. A peak of at least 4% donor T cells among recipient peripheral blood mononuclear cells was the definition used for donor T cell macrochimerism. Alloreactive clones were identified by sequencing pre-transplant mixed lymphocyte reaction products and comparing them with unstimulated pre-transplant donor and recipient T cells. Anti-thymocyte globulin induction was given to all recipients, followed by maintenance tacrolimus and steroids for 3 to 4 years. Graft-versus-host and host-versus-graft alloreactive T cell clones were tracked in the graft, circulation and bone marrow after intestinal transplantation using bulk TCR-beta CDR3 sequencing. Study-level results and caveats: GvH clones turned up in recipient bone marrow, with some appearing earlier in ileal mucosa or blood, a pattern consistent with an intestinal mucosal origin. The conclusions were limited by the relatively low number and heterogeneity of the intestinal transplant patients. Early after transplant, peak levels of circulating GvH clones were found to be associated with declines in HvG clones. High GvH to HvG T cell clonal ratios were observed in the allografts of patients with donor T cell macrochimerism.

This clone was observed once. Which antigen it targets is not known. Base qualities are not at hand, and no much larger clone is one base apart. Library generation was performed with the immunoSEQ multiplex PCR assay. For most patients, genomic DNA was isolated with the Qiagen DNeasy Blood and Tissue Kit and sent frozen to Adaptive Biotechnologies for TCR sequencing. Adaptive Biotechnologies carried out high-throughput TCR-beta CDR3 sequencing of genomic DNA for most patients. In the authors' own workflow: Adaptive's ImmunoSEQ software supplied the TCR sequencing data for 15 to 20 patients, while MiXCR and VDJtools were used to process a few other patients. To correct CD4 versus CD8 sorting errors, sequences present in both subsets at a frequency ratio below 5:1 were removed. Because the origin of CDR3 nucleotide sequences shared between donor and recipient could not be assigned, those sequences were removed. To count as alloreactive, a clone needed at least 2-fold expansion over unstimulated cells and a minimum CFSE-low frequency of 0.002% (template counts) or 0.001% (read counts). Mappable clones were those detected in sequenced pre-transplant spleen, lymph node, or MLR CFSE-low populations of the donor or recipient. The cumulative frequency of alloreactive clones was calculated as a percentage of all sequences, weighted by copy number. The clones in this table, taken by TCRdb from immuneACCESS, are in-frame only. Not every clone is retained; where verified, under half of the shortfall comes from an unresolved V gene, and the cause of the rest is unknown. Clone size and V and J calls were adopted from that table, with D and trimming inferred from the DNA. The sample table records around 88,000 clones; 75% to 90% of these occur just once. Together, the top ten hold roughly a sixth of the sample.

V is trimmed back by 1 base and J by 3 bases, and the junction contains 2 bases that no gene match accounts for. The CDR3 spans 13 residues, from the cysteine through the phenylalanine. Kept here is only the CDR3 DNA, which spans 39 bases and is read in frame from base 1. Looking up the germline V gene (reference sequence) yields CDR1 GTSNPN and CDR2 SVGIG. The time point label, read with the paper, signifies: cells obtained before transplantation from donor or recipient. CD3+CD4+ and CD3+CD8+ populations were FACS-sorted from unstimulated pre-transplant donor and recipient cells taken from spleen or lymph nodes.

The starting material was unstimulated CD8+ T cells sorted from spleen or lymph node cells, obtained before intestinal transplant. The receptor comes from a human donor who received an intestinal transplant. This chain is built from TRBV30 and TRBJ2-7; 8 central nucleotides agree with TRBD2. CDR3 region: CAWSEAGVYEQYF. The DNA sequence follows: TGTGCCTGGAGTGAAGCGGGAGTCTACGAGCAGTACTTC.